There are many counts of the clone carrying this TCR beta chain. The antigen remains undetermined. These data come from a study of identical twins. With template switching, a universal primer site was added, and the cDNA carried unique molecular identifiers. TCRdb itself ran the 5' RACE reads through MiXCR, one entry per CDR3 protein. Of about 150,000 distinct CDR3 sequences listed, approximately 4% were seen once; the top ten hold approximately 7.7%. General study results and limits: Compared with models, monozygotic twins showed more out-of-frame TCR alpha sharing. It was cross-sectional statistical analysis, not following the same donors, that the conclusions relied on.

V lost 7 bases, J lost 8 bases, and 14 bases lay in between. The CDR3 is 11 residues long. Germline CDR1 SQVTM, CDR2 ANQGSEA. Healthy Caucasians provided all donations. Specimen: memory T cells sorted from blood. The TCR originated in a man aged 18 to 30 in good health. The chain carries TRBV29-1 and TRBJ1-2; D uncertain. CDR3 protein: CSGTSRGGYTF. CDR3 coding DNA: TGCAGCGGTACTTCCCGTGGGGGCTACACCTTC.